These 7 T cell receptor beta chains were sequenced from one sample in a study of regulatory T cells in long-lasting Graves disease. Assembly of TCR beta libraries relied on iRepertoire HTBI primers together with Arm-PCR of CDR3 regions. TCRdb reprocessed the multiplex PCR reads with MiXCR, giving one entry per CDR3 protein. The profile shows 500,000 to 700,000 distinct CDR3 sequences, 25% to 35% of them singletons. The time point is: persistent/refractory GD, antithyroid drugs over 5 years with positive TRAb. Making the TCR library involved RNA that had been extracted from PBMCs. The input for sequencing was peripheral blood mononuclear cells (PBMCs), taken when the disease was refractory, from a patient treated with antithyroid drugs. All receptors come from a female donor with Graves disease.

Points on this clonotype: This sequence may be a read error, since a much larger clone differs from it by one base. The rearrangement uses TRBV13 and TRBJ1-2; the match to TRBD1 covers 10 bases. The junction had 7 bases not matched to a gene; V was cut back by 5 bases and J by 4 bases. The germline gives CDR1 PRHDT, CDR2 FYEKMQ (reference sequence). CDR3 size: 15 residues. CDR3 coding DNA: TGTGCCAGCAGCCCCACCGGGACAGGGGCCTATGGCTACACCTTC. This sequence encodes CASSPTGTGAYGYTF.

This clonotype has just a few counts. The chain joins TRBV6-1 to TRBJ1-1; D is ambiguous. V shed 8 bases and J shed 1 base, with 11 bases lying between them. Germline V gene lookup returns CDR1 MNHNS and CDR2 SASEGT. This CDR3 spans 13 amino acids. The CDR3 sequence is CASLRTPNTEAFF. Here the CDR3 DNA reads TGTGCCAGCCTTCGGACTCCGAACACTGAAGCTTTCTTT.

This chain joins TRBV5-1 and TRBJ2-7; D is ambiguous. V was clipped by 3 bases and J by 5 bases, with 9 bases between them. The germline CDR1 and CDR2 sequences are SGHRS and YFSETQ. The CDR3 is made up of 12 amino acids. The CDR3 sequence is CASSSIEDEQYF. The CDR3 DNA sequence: TGCGCCAGCAGCTCCATAGAGGACGAGCAGTACTTC.

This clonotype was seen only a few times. The CDR3 protein is CASSYTGVHPYF. The CDR3 DNA follows: TGTGCCAGCAGTTACACAGGGGTACATCCGTACTTC. The chain carries TRBV6-5 and TRBJ2-7; TRBD1 agrees at 7 bases. This CDR3 contains 12 residues. V was pared by 2 bases and J by 12 bases, with 7 bases of the junction left unmatched. Germline CDR1 is MNHEY and CDR2 is SVGAGI.

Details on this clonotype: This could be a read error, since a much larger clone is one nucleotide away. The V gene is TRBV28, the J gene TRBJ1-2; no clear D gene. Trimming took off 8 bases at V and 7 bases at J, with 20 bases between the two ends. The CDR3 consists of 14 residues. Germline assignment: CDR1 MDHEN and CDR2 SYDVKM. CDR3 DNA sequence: TGTGCCAGCTACGCATCGCACCTGGGAGTTGGCTACACCTTC. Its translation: CASYASHLGVGYTF.

Written as DNA, the CDR3 is TGTGCCAGCAGTTCCCCGCCAAGTCTCAACGAGCAGTACTTC. This gives the protein CASSSPPSLNEQYF. The V gene is TRBV28, the J gene TRBJ2-7; D unclear. The CDR3 sequence is 14 residues long. In germline, CDR1 is MDHEN, CDR2 SYDVKM. Trimming removed 4 bases at V and 5 bases at J, with 15 bases between.

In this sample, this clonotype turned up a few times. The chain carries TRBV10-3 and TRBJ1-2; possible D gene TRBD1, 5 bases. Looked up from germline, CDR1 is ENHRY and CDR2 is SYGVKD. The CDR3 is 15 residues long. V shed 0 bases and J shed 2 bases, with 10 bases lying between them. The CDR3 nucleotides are TGTGCCATCAGTGAGTCGGAGGGGTCGAACTATGGCTACACCTTC. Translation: CAISESEGSNYGYTF.